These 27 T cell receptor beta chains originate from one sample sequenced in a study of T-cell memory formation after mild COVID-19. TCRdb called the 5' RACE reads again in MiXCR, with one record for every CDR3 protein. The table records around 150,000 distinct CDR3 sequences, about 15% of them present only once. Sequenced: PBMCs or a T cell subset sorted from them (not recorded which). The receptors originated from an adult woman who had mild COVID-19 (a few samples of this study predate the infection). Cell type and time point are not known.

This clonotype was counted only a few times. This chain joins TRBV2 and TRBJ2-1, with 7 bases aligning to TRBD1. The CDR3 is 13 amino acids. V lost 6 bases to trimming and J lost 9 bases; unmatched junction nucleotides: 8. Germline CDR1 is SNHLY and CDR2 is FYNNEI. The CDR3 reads CASSGEGAGEQFF. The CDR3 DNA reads TGTGCCAGCAGCGGAGAGGGGGCAGGTGAGCAGTTCTTC.

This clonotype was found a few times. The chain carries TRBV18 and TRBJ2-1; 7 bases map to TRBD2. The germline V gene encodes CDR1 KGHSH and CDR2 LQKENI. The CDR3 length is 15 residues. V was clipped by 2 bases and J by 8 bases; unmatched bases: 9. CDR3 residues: CASSPVGGPFHEQFF. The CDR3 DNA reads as TGTGCCAGCTCACCAGTGGGAGGGCCCTTCCATGAGCAGTTCTTC.

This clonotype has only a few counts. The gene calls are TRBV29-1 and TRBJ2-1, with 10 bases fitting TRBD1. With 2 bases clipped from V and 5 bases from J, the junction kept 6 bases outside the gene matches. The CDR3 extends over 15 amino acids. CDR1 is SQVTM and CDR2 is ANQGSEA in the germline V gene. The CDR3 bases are TGCAGCGTTGAATTCGGGACAGGGGTCGACAATGAGCAGTTCTTC. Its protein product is CSVEFGTGVDNEQFF.

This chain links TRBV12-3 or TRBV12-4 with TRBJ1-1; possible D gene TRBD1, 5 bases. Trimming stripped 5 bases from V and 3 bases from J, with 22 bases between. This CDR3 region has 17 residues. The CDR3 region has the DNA TGTGCCAGCAGTCCTTCCGGCTCCGGGGTGGGGGACACTGAAGCTTTCTTT. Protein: CASSPSGSGVGDTEAFF.

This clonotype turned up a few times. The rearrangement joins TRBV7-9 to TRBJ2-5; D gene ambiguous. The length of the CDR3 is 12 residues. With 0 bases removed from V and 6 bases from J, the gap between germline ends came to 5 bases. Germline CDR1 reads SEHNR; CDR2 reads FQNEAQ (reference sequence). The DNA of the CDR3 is TGTGCCAGCAGCTTAGCCGGAAAGACCCAGTACTTC. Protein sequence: CASSLAGKTQYF. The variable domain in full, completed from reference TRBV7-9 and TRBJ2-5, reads DTGVSQNPRHKITKRGQNVTFRCDPISEHNRLYWYRQTLGQGPEFLTYFQNEAQLEKSRLLSDRFSAERPKGSFSTLEIQRTEQGDSAMYLCASSLAGKTQYFGPGTRLLVL.

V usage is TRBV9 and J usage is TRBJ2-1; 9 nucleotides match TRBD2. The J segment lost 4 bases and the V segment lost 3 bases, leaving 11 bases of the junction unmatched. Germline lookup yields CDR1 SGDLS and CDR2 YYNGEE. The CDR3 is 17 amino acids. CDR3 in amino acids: CASSAPSGGREYNEQFF. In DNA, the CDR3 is TGTGCCAGCAGCGCCCCGTCGGGCGGGAGGGAGTACAATGAGCAGTTCTTC.

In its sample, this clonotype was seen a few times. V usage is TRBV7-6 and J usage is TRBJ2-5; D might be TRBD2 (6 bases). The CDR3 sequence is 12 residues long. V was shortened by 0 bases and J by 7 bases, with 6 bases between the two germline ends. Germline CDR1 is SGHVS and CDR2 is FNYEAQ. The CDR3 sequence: CASSLAGGTQYF. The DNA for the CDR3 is TGTGCCAGCAGCTTAGCCGGGGGGACCCAGTACTTC.

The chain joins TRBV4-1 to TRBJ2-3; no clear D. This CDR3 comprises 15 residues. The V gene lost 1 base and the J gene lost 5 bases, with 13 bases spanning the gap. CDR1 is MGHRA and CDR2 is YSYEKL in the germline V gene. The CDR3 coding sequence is TGCGCCAGCAGCCAAGTCCCCAGACAACGAGATACGCAGTATTTT. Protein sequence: CASSQVPRQRDTQYF.

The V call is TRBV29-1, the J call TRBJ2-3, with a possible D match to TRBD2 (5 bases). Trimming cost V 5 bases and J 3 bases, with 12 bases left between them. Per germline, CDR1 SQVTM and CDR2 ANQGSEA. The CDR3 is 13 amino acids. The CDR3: CSVLRGWTDTQYF. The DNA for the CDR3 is TGCAGCGTTCTACGGGGATGGACAGATACGCAGTATTTT.

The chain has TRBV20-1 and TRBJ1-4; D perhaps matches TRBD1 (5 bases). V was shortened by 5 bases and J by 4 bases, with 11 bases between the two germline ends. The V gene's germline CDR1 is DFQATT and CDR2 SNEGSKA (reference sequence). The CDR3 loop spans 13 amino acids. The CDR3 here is CSASRTFNEKLFF. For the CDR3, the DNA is TGCAGTGCTTCCCGGACATTTAATGAAAAACTGTTTTTT.

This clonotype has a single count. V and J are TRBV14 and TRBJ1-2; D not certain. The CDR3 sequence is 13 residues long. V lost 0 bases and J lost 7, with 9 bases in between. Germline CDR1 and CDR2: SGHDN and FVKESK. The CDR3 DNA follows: TGTGCCAGCAGCCAAGAAATTGGACGTGGCTACACCTTC. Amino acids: CASSQEIGRGYTF.

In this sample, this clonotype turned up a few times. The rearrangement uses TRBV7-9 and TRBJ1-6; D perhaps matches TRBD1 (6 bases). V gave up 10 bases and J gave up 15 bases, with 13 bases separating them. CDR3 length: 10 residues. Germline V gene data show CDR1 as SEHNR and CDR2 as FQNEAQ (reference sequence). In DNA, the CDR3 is TGTGCCATCCTTGAGGGGGTCCTCCACTTT. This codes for CAILEGVLHF.

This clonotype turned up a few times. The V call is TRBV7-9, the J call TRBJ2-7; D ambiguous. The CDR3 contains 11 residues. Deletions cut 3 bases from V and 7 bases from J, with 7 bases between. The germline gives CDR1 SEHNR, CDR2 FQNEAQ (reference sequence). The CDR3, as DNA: TGTGCCAGCAGCTTCGTACGGGAGCAGTACTTC. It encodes CASSFVREQYF.

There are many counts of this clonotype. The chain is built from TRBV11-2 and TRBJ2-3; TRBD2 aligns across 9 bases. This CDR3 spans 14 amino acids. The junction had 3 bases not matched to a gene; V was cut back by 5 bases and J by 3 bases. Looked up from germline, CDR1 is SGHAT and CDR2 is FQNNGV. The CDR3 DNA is TGTGCCAGCAGCCTTGGACTAGCGACAGATACGCAGTATTTT. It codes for CASSLGLATDTQYF.

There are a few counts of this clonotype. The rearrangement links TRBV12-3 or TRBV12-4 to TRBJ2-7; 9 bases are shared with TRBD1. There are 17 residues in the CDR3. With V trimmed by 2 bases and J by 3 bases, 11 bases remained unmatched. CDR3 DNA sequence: TGTGCCAGCAGTTTATACCGGGGACAGGGTGGTAACTACGAGCAGTACTTC. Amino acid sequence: CASSLYRGQGGNYEQYF.

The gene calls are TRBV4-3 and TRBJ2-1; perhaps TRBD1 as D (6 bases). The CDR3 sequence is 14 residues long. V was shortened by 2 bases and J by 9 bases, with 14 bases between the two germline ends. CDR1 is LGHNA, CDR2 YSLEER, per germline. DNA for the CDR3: TGCGCCAGCAGCCAACGGCAAAGGGGGAGTGAGCAGTTCTTC. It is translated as CASSQRQRGSEQFF.

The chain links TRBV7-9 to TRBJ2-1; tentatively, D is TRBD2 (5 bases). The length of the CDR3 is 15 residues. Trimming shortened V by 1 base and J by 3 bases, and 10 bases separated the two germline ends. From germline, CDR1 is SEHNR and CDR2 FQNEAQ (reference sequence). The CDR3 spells CASSLGSSDYNEQFF. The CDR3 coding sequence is TGTGCCAGCAGCTTAGGTAGTAGCGACTACAATGAGCAGTTCTTC.

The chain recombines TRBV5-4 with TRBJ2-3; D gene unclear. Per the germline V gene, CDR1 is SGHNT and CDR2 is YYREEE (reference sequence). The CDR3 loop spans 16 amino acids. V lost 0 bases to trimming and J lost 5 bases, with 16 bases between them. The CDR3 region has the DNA TGTGCCAGCAGCTTGGCCAGGCGCCAGCTCATAGATACGCAGTATTTT. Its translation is CASSLARRQLIDTQYF.

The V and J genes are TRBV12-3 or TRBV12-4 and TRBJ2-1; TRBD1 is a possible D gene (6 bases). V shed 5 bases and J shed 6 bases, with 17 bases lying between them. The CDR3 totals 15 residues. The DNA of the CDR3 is TGTGCCAGCAGTATTACTCGACAGGTCTCCAATGAGCAGTTCTTC. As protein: CASSITRQVSNEQFF.

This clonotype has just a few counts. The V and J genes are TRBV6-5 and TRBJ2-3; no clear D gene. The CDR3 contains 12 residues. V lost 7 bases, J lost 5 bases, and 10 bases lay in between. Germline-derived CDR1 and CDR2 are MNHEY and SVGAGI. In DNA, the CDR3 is TGTGCCAGCAACGATGTGCAAGATACGCAGTATTTT. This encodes CASNDVQDTQYF.

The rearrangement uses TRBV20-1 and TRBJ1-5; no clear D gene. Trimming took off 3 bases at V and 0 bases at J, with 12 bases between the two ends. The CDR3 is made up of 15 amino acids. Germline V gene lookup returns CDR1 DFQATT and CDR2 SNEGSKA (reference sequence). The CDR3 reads CSASIGEYSNQPQHF. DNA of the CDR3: TGCAGTGCTAGCATCGGAGAGTATAGCAATCAGCCCCAGCATTTT.

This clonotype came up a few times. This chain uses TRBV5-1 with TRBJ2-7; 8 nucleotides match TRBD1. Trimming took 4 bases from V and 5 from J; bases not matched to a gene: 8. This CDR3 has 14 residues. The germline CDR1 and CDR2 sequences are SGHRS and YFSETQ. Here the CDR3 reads CASSEGTGSNEQYF. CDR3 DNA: TGCGCCAGCAGCGAAGGGACAGGTTCAAACGAGCAGTACTTC.

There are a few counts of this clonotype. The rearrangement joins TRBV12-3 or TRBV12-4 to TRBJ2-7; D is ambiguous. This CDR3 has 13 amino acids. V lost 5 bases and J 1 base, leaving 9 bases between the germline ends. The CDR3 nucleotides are TGTGCCAGCAGTCCTAGAGAGTCCTACGAGCAGTACTTC. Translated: CASSPRESYEQYF.

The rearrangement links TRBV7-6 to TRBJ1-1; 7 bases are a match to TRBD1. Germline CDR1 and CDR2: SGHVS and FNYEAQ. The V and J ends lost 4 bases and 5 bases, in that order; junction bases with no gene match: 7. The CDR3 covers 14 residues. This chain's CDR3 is CASSSLPGQTEAFF. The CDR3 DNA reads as TGTGCCAGCAGCTCCCTACCGGGACAGACTGAAGCTTTCTTT.

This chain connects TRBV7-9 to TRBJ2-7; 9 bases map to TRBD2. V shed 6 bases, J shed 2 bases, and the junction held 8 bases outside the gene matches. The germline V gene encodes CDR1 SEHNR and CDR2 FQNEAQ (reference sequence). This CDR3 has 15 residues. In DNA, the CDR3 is TGTGCCAGCAGTTTGACTAGCGGAAACCCCTACGAGCAGTACTTC. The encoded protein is CASSLTSGNPYEQYF.

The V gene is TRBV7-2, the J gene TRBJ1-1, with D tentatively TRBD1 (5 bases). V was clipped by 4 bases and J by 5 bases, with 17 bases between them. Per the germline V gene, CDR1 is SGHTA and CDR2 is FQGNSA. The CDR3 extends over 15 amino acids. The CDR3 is CASSSRTLRGTEAFF. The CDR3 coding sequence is TGTGCCAGCAGCTCTCGGACCTTGCGGGGGACTGAAGCTTTCTTT.

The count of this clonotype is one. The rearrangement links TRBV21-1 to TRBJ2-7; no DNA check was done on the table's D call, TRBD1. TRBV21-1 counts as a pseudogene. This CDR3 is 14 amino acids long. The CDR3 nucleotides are TGTGCCCCCAGGGGGGGGACTTTCCCCTACGAGCAGTACTTC. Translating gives CAPRGGTFPYEQYF.